Below, 27 T cell receptor beta chains from the same sample are listed, as sequenced in a study of post-analysis software for immune sequencing data. Unique molecular identifiers were built into the TCR beta cDNA libraries. TCRdb re-analysed the PCR reads in MiXCR, keeping a single row per CDR3 protein. The sample includes about 540,000 distinct CDR3 sequences, around 36% of them seen just once. No antigen is known for these receptors. Study-level findings and limits: Elevated frequency relative to controls characterized several TRBV segments in patients, TRBV5-6, TRBV5-1 and TRBV20-1 among them.

The sample was blood. The receptors were gathered from a girl aged 2 to 17 with multiple sclerosis.

The J gene is TRBJ2-7, the V gene TRBV20-1; D possibly corresponds to TRBD1 (6 bases). Germline CDR1 and CDR2: DFQATT and SNEGSKA (reference sequence). Trimming took 3 bases from V and 0 from J, leaving 15 bases between them. This CDR3 spans 15 amino acids. CDR3: CSASASEGHSYEQYF. CDR3 bases: TGCAGTGCTAGTGCGTCAGAGGGACACTCCTACGAGCAGTACTTC.

A word on this clonotype: Given a much more abundant clone one base away, this may be a read error. The rearrangement joins TRBV29-1 to TRBJ2-5; maybe TRBD2 (5 bases). The J call is doubtful: the DNA matches TRBJ2-7 better. The CDR3 runs 14 residues. The V gene's germline CDR1 is SQVTM and CDR2 ANQGSEA. CDR3 protein: CSVEDGLGAYEQYF. CDR3 coding DNA: TGCAGCGTTGAAGATGGACTGGGCGCCTACGAGCAGTACTTC.

The chain recombines TRBV5-1 with TRBJ2-5; the D gene is possibly TRBD2 (5 bases). Trimming took off 3 bases at V and 5 bases at J, with 17 bases between the two ends. The CDR3 has 15 amino acids. CDR1 is SGHRS, CDR2 YFSETQ, per germline. The CDR3 DNA reads as TGCGCCAGCAGCTCCGAGACTACCCAAGGGGAGACCCAGTACTTC. It codes for CASSSETTQGETQYF.

The CDR3 loop reads CASSLSEDPTDTQYF. As DNA, the CDR3 is TGTGCCAGCAGCTTATCGGAGGACCCCACAGATACGCAGTATTTT. The chain is built from TRBV7-6 and TRBJ2-3; D possibly corresponds to TRBD2 (5 bases). The CDR3 runs 15 residues. Trimming took off 2 bases at V and 2 bases at J, with 11 bases between the two ends. The germline gives CDR1 SGHVS, CDR2 FNYEAQ.

This clonotype came up a few times. This sequence joins TRBV11-1 and TRBJ2-3; D assignment may be TRBD1 or TRBD2 (6 bases each). This CDR3 spans 15 amino acids. Germline CDR1 is SGHAT and CDR2 is FQDESV (reference sequence). Trimming left V 2 bases short and J 3 bases short, with 12 bases between. The CDR3 DNA follows: TGTGCCAGCAGCTTAATCCGGGGGCGTACAGATACGCAGTATTTT. Translation: CASSLIRGRTDTQYF.

The chain uses TRBV5-1 and TRBJ2-1; 9 nucleotides line up with TRBD1. Unmatched junction bases numbered 9, after V lost 4 bases and J lost 7 bases. Looked up from germline, CDR1 is SGHRS and CDR2 is YFSETQ. CDR3 length equals 15 residues. The CDR3: CASSGAGTGWNEQFF. CDR3 nucleotides: TGCGCCAGCAGCGGGGCCGGGACAGGGTGGAATGAGCAGTTCTTC.

This chain uses TRBV2 with TRBJ1-1; D unclear. The germline V gene has CDR1 SNHLY and CDR2 FYNNEI. Trimming removed 6 bases from V and 0 bases from J, with 8 bases in between. This CDR3 is built from 13 residues. This CDR3 is CASRGFLNTEAFF. Written as DNA, the CDR3 is TGTGCCAGCAGAGGGTTCTTGAACACTGAAGCTTTCTTT.

The chain carries TRBV20-1 and TRBJ1-5; D perhaps matches TRBD1 (5 bases). Germline V CDR1 and CDR2: DFQATT, SNEGSKA (reference sequence). V was shortened by 0 bases and J by 7 bases, with 19 bases between the two germline ends. The CDR3 sequence is 16 residues long. CDR3 in amino acids: CSARDWTPQNEQPQHF. In DNA, the CDR3 is TGCAGTGCTAGAGATTGGACACCACAAAATGAGCAGCCCCAGCATTTT.

This clonotype has a handful of counts. This chain connects TRBV6-5 to TRBJ2-3; TRBD2 matches 8 bases. J was trimmed by 4 bases and V by 0 bases; bases with no gene match: 15. Germline CDR1 MNHEY, CDR2 SVGAGI. CDR3 length: 19 residues. CDR3 coding DNA: TGTGCCAGCAGTTACTCGCCGGGACTAGTTGGGAGACGGGCAGATACGCAGTATTTT. Translated, it gives CASSYSPGLVGRRADTQYF.

On this clonotype: The junction differs from germline at one of its ends, possibly a read error. The rearrangement links TRBV9 to TRBJ2-6; a possible D gene is TRBD1 (6 bases). The germline V gene has CDR1 SGDLS and CDR2 YYNGEE. The CDR3 is 19 amino acids. The chain's CDR3 is CASSVEDSPGALGANVRTF. CDR3 nucleotide sequence: TGTGCCAGCAGCGTAGAGGACAGCCCTGGGGCACTTGGGGCCAACGTCCGGACTTTC.

This rearrangement joins TRBV29-1 to TRBJ2-1; D gene ambiguous. The V gene lost 5 bases and the J gene lost 3 bases, with 8 bases spanning the gap. Germline V lookup: CDR1 SQVTM, CDR2 ANQGSEA. This CDR3 is built from 12 residues. CDR3 residues: CSVYGGYNEQFF. The CDR3 bases are TGCAGCGTTTATGGCGGCTACAATGAGCAGTTCTTC.

The chain employs TRBV6-5 and TRBJ2-5, with 10 bases that match TRBD2. J lost 5 bases, V lost 0 bases, and 6 bases had no gene match. CDR3 length: 16 residues. CDR1 and CDR2 from the germline V gene are MNHEY and SVGAGI. The CDR3 sequence is CASSYSGASGGETQYF. Written as DNA, the CDR3 is TGTGCCAGCAGTTACTCAGGGGCTAGCGGGGGCGAGACCCAGTACTTC.

This clonotype was seen only a few times. The chain recombines TRBV5-1 with TRBJ2-3, with D perhaps matching TRBD1 or TRBD2 (5 bases each). Trimming took off 4 bases at V and 4 bases at J, with 16 bases between the two ends. Germline V CDR1 and CDR2: SGHRS, YFSETQ. The CDR3 extends over 15 amino acids. CDR3: CASSPGRGVADTQYF. The DNA of the CDR3 is TGCGCCAGCAGCCCAGGGAGAGGGGTAGCAGATACGCAGTATTTT.

This clonotype has only a few counts. V usage is TRBV7-2 and J usage is TRBJ2-1; 9 nucleotides align to TRBD2. The germline V gene encodes CDR1 SGHTA and CDR2 FQGNSA. V shed 0 bases and J 4 bases; nucleotides not matched to a gene: 4. The CDR3 contains 16 residues. CDR3 sequence reads: CASSLAGSGGYNEQFF. CDR3 coding DNA: TGTGCCAGCAGCTTAGCGGGTAGCGGGGGATACAATGAGCAGTTCTTC.

V usage is TRBV12-3 or TRBV12-4 and J usage is TRBJ2-1; no reliable D call. V lost 11 bases, J lost 7 bases, and 9 bases lay in between. The CDR3 loop spans 10 amino acids. The CDR3 region has the DNA TGTGCCGGCGGAACAAATGAGCAGTTCTTC. It is translated as CAGGTNEQFF.

V and J are TRBV5-5 and TRBJ1-1; TRBD1 aligns across 7 bases. The CDR3 is 15 amino acids. Trimming took 0 bases from V and 5 from J; bases not matched to a gene: 7. Germline V gene data show CDR1 as SGHKS and CDR2 as YYEKEE (reference sequence). CDR3 sequence: CASSLGQGLPTEAFF. The CDR3 nucleotides read TGTGCCAGCAGCTTGGGACAGGGCCTACCAACTGAAGCTTTCTTT.

The rearrangement joins TRBV7-2 to TRBJ2-7, with 9 bases that match TRBD1. The trim removed 7 bases at V and 5 bases at J, leaving 15 bases unmatched. CDR3 length: 16 residues. Germline-derived CDR1 and CDR2 are SGHTA and FQGNSA. The DNA for the CDR3 is TGTGCCAGCAACTTTCGGCCGGGACAGGGTTCCAACGAGCAGTACTTC. This sequence encodes CASNFRPGQGSNEQYF.

With respect to this clonotype: Germline is not matched at one junction end, which may reflect a read error. This chain links TRBV27 with TRBJ2-2; 9 nucleotides agree with TRBD2. Germline loops: CDR1 MNHEY, CDR2 SMNVEV (reference sequence). The CDR3 runs 17 residues. This CDR3 is CASSLFASGDNTGERFF. CDR3 bases: TGTGCCAGCAGTTTATTCGCTAGCGGGGATAACACCGGGGAGCGGTTTTTT.

This clonotype was detected ten times or more. This rearrangement joins TRBV28 to TRBJ2-7, with TRBD2 matching over 9 bases. With V trimmed by 1 base and J by 4 bases, 5 bases remained unmatched. The CDR3 is 15 amino acids. CDR1 is MDHEN, CDR2 SYDVKM, per germline. The CDR3 is CASSLLAGGLYEQYF. Here the CDR3 DNA reads TGTGCCAGCAGTTTATTGGCGGGGGGGCTGTACGAGCAGTACTTC.

This clonotype was seen a handful of times. This chain joins TRBV28 and TRBJ2-5; TRBD2 is a possible D gene (7 bases). With 5 bases removed from V and 3 bases from J, the gap between germline ends came to 16 bases. The CDR3 runs to 15 residues. The germline V gene has CDR1 MDHEN and CDR2 SYDVKM. The CDR3 sequence is CASSGGGGREETQYF. CDR3 nucleotide sequence: TGTGCCAGCAGTGGGGGAGGGGGTCGGGAAGAGACCCAGTACTTC.

The J gene is TRBJ1-5, the V gene TRBV6-5, with D maybe TRBD1 (5 bases). This CDR3 spans 15 amino acids. The germline V gene has CDR1 MNHEY and CDR2 SVGAGI. V was cut by 6 bases and J by 0 bases, with 12 bases left in between. The CDR3 protein is CASRLAGNSNQPQHF. In DNA form, the CDR3 reads TGTGCCAGCAGATTGGCAGGGAATAGCAATCAGCCCCAGCATTTT.

This clonotype has a count of ten or more. The genes are TRBV6-5 and TRBJ2-7, with D perhaps TRBD1 (6 bases). V lost 5 bases, J lost 3 bases, and 11 bases lay in between. This CDR3 spans 13 amino acids. CDR1 and CDR2 (germline): MNHEY, SVGAGI. The CDR3 nucleotides are TGTGCCAGCAGTCTCGGACAGATCTACGAGCAGTACTTC. Residues: CASSLGQIYEQYF.

The rearrangement uses TRBV15 and TRBJ1-4; D not resolved. V shed 0 bases and J shed 4 bases, with 12 bases lying between them. Germline assignment: CDR1 LNHNV and CDR2 YYDKDF (reference sequence). The length of the CDR3 is 16 residues. The CDR3 DNA sequence: TGTGCCACCAGCAGAGAACGTCAGACGCTTAATGAAAAACTGTTTTTT. As protein: CATSRERQTLNEKLFF.

This chain uses TRBV11-2 with TRBJ2-7, with D tentatively TRBD1 (6 bases). Trimming took off 0 bases at V and 4 bases at J, with 16 bases between the two ends. Germline V gives CDR1 SGHAT, CDR2 FQNNGV. This CDR3 spans 16 amino acids. The CDR3 DNA reads as TGTGCCAGCAGCTTAGAGTCTGGGGGCAGAGGGTACGAGCAGTACTTC. Protein sequence: CASSLESGGRGYEQYF.

The V call is TRBV5-1, the J call TRBJ1-2; 9 bases align to TRBD1. CDR1 SGHRS and CDR2 YFSETQ come from the germline V gene. V was clipped by 4 bases and J by 5 bases; unmatched bases: 6. The CDR3 runs 14 residues. CDR3 coding DNA: TGCGCCAGCAGCCCGGGACAGGGATTGTATGGCTACACCTTC. The encoded protein is CASSPGQGLYGYTF.

This clonotype was picked up a small number of times. The chain joins TRBV3-1 to TRBJ2-5, with 10 bases that match TRBD1. Germline V gene data show CDR1 as LGHDT and CDR2 as YNNKEL (reference sequence). The ends lost 1 base at V and 2 bases at J; junction bases unmatched: 10. CDR3 length: 18 amino acids. The CDR3 here is CASSQVTDRGLGQETQYF. CDR3 bases: TGTGCCAGCAGCCAAGTCACCGACAGGGGGCTAGGGCAAGAGACCCAGTACTTC.

This chain uses TRBV20-1 with TRBJ1-4; D is undetermined. With 6 bases removed from V and 8 bases from J, the gap between germline ends came to 13 bases. Per germline, CDR1 DFQATT and CDR2 SNEGSKA (reference sequence). This CDR3 is 12 amino acids long. CDR3 in DNA: TGCAGTGCAGGAGAGAACGGGGAAAAACTGTTTTTT. This codes for CSAGENGEKLFF.